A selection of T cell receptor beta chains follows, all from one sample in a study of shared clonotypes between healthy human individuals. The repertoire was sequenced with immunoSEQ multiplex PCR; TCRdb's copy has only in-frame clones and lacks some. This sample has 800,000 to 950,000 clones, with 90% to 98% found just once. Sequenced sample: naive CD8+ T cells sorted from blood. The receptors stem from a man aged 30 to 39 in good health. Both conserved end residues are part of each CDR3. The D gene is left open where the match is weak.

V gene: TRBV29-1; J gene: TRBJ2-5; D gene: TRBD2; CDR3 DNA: TGCAGCGTTGAAATCCCGACTAGCGGGTACCAAGAGACCCAGTACTTC; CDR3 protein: CSVEIPTSGYQETQYF
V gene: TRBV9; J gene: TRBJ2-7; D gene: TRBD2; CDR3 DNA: TGTGCCAGCAGCGAGCGGGAGGGCCGTTCCTACGAGCAGTACTTC; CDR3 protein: CASSEREGRSYEQYF
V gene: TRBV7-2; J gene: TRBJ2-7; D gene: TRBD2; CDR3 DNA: TGTGCCAGCAGCTTAGATCGTGCGGGGGCCTACGAGCAGTACTTC; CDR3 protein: CASSLDRAGAYEQYF
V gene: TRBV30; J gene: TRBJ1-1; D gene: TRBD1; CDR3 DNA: TGTGCCTGGAGTGACGAAGGGGGCTACACTGAAGCTTTCTTT; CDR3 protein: CAWSDEGGYTEAFF
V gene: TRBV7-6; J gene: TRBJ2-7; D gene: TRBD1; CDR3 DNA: TGTGCCAGCAGCTCCGGACAGGGTAGGGGCCCCTACGAGCAGTACTTC; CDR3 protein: CASSSGQGRGPYEQYF
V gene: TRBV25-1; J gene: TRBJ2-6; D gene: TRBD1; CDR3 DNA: TGTGCCAGCAGTGGACAGGGGACAGAACAGTCTGGGGCCAACGTCCTGACTTTC; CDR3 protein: CASSGQGTEQSGANVLTF
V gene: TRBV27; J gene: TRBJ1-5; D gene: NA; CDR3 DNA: TGTGCCAGCAGTTTACTCCCAGTGACTCGGCAGGGGCAGCCCCAGCATTTT; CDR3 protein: CASSLLPVTRQGQPQHF
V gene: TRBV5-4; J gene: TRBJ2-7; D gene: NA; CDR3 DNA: TGTGCCAGCAGCGGCGGGTTGATCTACGAGCAGTACTTC; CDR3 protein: CASSGGLIYEQYF
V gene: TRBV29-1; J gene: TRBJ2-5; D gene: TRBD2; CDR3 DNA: TGCAGCGTTGATTTTGGTAGCGGGGCCCAAGAGACCCAGTACTTC; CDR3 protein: CSVDFGSGAQETQYF
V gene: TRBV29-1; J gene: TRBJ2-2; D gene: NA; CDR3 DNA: TGCAGCGTTGAATCCAGAGACAACACCGGGGAGCTGTTTTTT; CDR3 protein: CSVESRDNTGELFF